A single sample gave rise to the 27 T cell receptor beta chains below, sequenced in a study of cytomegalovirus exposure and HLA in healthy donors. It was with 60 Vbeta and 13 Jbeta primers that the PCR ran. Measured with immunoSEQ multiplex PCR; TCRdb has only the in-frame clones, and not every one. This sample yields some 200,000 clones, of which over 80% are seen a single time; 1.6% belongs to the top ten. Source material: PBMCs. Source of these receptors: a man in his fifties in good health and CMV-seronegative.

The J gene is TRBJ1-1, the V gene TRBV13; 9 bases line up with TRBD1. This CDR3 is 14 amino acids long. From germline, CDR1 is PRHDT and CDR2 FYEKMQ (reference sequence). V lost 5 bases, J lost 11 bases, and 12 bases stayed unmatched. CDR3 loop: CASSPQRQGVGAFF. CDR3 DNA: TGTGCCAGCAGCCCACAACGACAGGGGGTGGGGGCTTTCTTT.

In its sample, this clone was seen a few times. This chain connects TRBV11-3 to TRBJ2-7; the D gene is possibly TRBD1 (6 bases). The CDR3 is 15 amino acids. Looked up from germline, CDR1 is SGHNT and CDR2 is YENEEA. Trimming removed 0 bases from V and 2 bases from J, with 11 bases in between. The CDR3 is CASSLDPGDPYEQYF. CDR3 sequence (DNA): TGTGCCAGCAGCTTAGATCCAGGGGACCCCTACGAGCAGTACTTC.

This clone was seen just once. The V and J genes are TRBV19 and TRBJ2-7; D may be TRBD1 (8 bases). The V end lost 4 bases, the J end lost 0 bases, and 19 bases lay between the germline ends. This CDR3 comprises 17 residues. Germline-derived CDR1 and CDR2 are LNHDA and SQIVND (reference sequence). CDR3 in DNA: TGTGCCAGTAGTAAACAGGGGGGGCTTGGCAGCTCCTACGAGCAGTACTTC. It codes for CASSKQGGLGSSYEQYF.

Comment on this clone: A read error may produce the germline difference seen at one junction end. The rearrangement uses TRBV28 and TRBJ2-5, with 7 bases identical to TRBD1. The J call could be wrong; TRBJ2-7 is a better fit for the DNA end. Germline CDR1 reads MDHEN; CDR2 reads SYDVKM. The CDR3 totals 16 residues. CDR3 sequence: CASSLSPGTASYEQYF. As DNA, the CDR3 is TGTGCCAGCAGCTTATCTCCGGGGACAGCATCCTACGAGCAGTACTTC.

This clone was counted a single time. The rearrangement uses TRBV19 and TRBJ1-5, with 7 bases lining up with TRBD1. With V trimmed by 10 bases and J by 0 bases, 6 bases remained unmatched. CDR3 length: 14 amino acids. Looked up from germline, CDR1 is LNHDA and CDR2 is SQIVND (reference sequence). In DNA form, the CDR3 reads TGTGCCACCAACGACAGGGATAGCAATCAGCCCCAGCATTTT. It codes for CATNDRDSNQPQHF.

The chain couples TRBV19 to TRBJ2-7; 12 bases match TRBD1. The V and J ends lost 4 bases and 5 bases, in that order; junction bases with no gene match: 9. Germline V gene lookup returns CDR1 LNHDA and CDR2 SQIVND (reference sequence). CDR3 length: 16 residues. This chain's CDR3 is CASSKASGTGGDEQYF. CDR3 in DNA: TGTGCCAGTAGTAAGGCTTCCGGGACAGGGGGCGACGAGCAGTACTTC.

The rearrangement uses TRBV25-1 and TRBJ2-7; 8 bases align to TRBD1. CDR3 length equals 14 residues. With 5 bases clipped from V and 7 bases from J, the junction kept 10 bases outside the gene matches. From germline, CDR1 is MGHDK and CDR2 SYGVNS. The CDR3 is CASSRGTGPYEQYF. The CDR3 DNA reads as TGTGCCAGCAGTCGCGGGACAGGCCCTTATGAGCAGTACTTC.

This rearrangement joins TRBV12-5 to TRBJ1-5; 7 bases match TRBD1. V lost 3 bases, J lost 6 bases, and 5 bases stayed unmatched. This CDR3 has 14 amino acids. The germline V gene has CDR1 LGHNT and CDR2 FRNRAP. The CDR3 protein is CASGFEGGVQPQHF. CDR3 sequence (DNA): TGTGCTAGTGGTTTTGAAGGGGGCGTTCAGCCCCAGCATTTT.

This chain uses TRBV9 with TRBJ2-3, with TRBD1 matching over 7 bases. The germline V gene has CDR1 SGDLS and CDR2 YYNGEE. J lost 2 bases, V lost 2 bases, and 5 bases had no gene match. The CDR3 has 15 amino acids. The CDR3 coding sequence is TGTGCCAGCAGCGTTAGACAGGGTAACACAGATACGCAGTATTTT. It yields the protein CASSVRQGNTDTQYF.

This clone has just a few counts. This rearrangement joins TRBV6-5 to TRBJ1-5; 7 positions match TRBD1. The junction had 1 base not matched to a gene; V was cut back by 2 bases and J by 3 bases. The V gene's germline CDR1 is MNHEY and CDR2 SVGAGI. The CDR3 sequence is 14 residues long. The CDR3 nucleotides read TGTGCCAGCAGTTACGACAGGGTCAATCAGCCCCAGCATTTT. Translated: CASSYDRVNQPQHF.

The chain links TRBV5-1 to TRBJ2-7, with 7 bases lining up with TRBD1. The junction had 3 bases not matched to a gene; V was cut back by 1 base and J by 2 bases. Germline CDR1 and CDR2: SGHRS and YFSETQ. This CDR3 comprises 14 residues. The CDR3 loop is CASSLTGTAYEQYF. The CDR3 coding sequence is TGCGCCAGCAGCTTGACCGGGACAGCCTACGAGCAGTACTTC.

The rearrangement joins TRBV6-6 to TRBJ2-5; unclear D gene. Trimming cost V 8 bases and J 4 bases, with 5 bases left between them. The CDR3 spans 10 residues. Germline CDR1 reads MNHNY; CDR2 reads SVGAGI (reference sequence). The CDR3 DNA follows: TGTGCCAGCTCTTCAGAGACCCAGTACTTC. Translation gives CASSSETQYF.

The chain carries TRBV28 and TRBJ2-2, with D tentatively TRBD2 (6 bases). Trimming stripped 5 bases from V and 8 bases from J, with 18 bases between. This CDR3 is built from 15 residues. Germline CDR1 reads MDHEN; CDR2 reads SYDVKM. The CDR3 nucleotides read TGTGCCAGCAGTGGGGCTAGCGCCAAAGCGGGGGAGCTGTTTTTT. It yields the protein CASSGASAKAGELFF.

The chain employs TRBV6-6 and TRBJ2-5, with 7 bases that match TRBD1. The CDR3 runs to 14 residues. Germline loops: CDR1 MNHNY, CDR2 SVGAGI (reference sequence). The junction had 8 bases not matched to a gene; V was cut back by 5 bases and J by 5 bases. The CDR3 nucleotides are TGTGCCAGCAGTACCCGACAGGGTAGCGAGACCCAGTACTTC. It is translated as CASSTRQGSETQYF.

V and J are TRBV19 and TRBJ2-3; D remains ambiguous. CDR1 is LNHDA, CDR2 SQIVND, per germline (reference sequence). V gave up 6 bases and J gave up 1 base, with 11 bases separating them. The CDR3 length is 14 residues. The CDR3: CASSPTRGTDTQYF. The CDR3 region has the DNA TGTGCCAGTAGCCCAACCCGCGGCACAGATACGCAGTATTTT.

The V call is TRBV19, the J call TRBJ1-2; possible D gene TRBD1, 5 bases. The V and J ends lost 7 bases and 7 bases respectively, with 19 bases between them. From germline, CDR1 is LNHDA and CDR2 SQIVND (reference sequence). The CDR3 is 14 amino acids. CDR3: CASNTLGQELGYTF. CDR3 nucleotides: TGTGCCAGTAATACTCTGGGGCAGGAACTTGGCTACACCTTC.

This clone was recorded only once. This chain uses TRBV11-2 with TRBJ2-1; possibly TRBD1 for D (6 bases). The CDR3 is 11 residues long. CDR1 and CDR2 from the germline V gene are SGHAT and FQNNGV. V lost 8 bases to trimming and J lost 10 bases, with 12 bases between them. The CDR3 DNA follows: TGTGCCAGCGCAGTCGGGACAGAGCAGTTCTTC. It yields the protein CASAVGTEQFF. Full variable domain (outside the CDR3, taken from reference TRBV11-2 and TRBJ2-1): EAGVAQSPRYKIIEKRQSVAFWCNPISGHATLYWYQQILGQGPKLLIQFQNNGVVDDSQLPKDRFSAERLKGVDSTLKIQPAKLEDSAVYLCASAVGTEQFFGPGTRLTVL.

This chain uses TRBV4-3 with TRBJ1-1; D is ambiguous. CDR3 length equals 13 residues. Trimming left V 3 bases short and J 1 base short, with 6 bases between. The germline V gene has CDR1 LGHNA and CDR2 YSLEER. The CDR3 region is CASSQVGNTEAFF. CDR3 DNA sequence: TGCGCCAGCAGCCAGGTCGGGAACACTGAAGCTTTCTTT.

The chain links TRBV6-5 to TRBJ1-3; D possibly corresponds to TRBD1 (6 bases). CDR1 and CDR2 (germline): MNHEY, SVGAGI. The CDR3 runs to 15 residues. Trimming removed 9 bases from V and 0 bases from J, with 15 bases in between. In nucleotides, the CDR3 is TGTGCCAGTCTGCCGGACAGATACTCTGGAAACACCATATATTTT. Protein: CASLPDRYSGNTIYF.

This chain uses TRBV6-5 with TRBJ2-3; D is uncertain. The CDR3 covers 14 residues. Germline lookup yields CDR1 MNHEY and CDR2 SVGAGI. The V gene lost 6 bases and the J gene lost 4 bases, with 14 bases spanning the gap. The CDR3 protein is CASRTSSPPDTQYF. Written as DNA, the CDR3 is TGTGCCAGCAGGACTTCATCGCCCCCAGATACGCAGTATTTT.

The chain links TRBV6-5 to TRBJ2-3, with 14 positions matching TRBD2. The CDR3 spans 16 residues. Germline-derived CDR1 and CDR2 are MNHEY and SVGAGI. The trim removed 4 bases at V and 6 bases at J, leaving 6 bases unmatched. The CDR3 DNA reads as TGTGCCAGCAGTTTCCGGACTAGCGGGGGGCGGGATACGCAGTATTTT. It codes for CASSFRTSGGRDTQYF.

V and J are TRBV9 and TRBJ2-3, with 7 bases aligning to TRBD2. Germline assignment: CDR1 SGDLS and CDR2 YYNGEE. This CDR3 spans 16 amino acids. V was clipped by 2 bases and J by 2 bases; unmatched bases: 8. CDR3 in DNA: TGTGCCAGCAGCGTTTTTAGCGGGCTAAACACAGATACGCAGTATTTT. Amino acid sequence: CASSVFSGLNTDTQYF.

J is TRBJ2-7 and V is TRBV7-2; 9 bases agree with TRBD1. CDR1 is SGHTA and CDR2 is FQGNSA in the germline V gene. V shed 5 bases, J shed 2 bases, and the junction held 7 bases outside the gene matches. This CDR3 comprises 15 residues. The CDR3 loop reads CASSARRQGAYEQYF. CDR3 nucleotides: TGTGCCAGCAGCGCTAGGCGACAGGGGGCCTACGAGCAGTACTTC.

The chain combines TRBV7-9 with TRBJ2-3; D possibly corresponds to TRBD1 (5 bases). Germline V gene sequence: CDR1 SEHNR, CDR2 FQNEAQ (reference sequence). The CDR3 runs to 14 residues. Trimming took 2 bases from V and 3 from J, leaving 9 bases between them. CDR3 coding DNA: TGTGCCAGCAGCTTAAGGGGCGCAACAGATACGCAGTATTTT. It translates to CASSLRGATDTQYF.

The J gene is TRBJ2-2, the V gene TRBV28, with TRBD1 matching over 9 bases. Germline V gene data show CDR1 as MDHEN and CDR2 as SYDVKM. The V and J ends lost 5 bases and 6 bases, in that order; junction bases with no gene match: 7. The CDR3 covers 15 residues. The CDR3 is CASSTGQGLPGELFF. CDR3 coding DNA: TGTGCCAGCAGTACTGGACAGGGGTTGCCCGGGGAGCTGTTTTTT.

CDR3 bases: TGTGCCAGCACCTCTCCCCAGGTGTTATACGAGCAGTACTTC. Amino acid sequence: CASTSPQVLYEQYF. J is TRBJ2-5 and V is TRBV28; unclear D gene. The DNA matches TRBJ2-7 better at its end, which makes the J call doubtful. The CDR3 runs to 14 residues. CDR1 MDHEN and CDR2 SYDVKM come from the germline V gene.

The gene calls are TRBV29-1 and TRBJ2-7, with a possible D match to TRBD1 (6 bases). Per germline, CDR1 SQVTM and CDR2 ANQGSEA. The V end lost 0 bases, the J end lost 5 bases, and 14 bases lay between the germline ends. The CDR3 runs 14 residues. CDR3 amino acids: CSVEDRGPTNEQYF. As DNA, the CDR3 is TGCAGCGTTGAAGACAGGGGTCCGACCAACGAGCAGTACTTC.